Listed here are 19 T cell receptor beta chains from one sample, sequenced in a study of graft-versus-host responses after intestinal transplantation. The data were produced by immunoSEQ multiplex PCR, yet TCRdb's version contains in-frame clones alone and is incomplete. The data hold tens of thousands of clones, with around 93% observed a single time. Their recognized antigens are unknown. Sequencing was performed on unstimulated CD8+ T cells sorted from spleen or lymph node cells, taken before transplant. These receptors all come from a human donor who was the organ donor for an intestinal transplant.

In DNA form, the CDR3 reads TGTGCCACCGCCGGGACAGGCCTTTCCTACGAGCAGTACTTC. This gives the protein CATAGTGLSYEQYF. The V call is TRBV6-1, the J call TRBJ2-7; TRBD1 agrees at 8 bases. V lost 10 bases and J lost 1; bases outside the gene matches: 9. The CDR3 runs 14 residues. Germline V gene lookup returns CDR1 MNHNS and CDR2 SASEGT.

The chain joins TRBV19 to TRBJ1-1; D is perhaps TRBD1 (6 bases). The V and J ends lost 1 base and 11 bases respectively, with 14 bases between them. The CDR3 extends over 13 amino acids. CDR1 is LNHDA, CDR2 SQIVND, per germline (reference sequence). The CDR3 bases are TGTGCCAGTAGTATAGTGGGGGCTATGGACGCTTTCTTT. Translated: CASSIVGAMDAFF.

This sequence joins TRBV6-6 and TRBJ2-7; no firm D call. Trimming shortened V by 5 bases and J by 9 bases, and 14 bases separated the two germline ends. The CDR3 covers 12 residues. Germline V gives CDR1 MNHNY, CDR2 SVGAGI (reference sequence). In DNA form, the CDR3 reads TGTGCCAGCAGTAAGGACCAATTTCGGCAGTACTTC. It is translated as CASSKDQFRQYF.

V is TRBV14 and J is TRBJ2-7; 12 positions agree with TRBD2. Germline lookup yields CDR1 SGHDN and CDR2 FVKESK. The CDR3 runs 19 residues. J gave up 6 bases and V 0 bases, and 15 bases lay outside the gene matches. The CDR3 region has the DNA TGTGCCAGCAGCCAAGAATCCTACCCCGGACTAGCGGGATTTCTCGAGCAGTACTTC. Translation: CASSQESYPGLAGFLEQYF.

The V call is TRBV10-2, the J call TRBJ2-7, with TRBD1 matching over 9 bases. Looked up from germline, CDR1 is WSHSY and CDR2 is SAAADI. The J segment lost 3 bases and the V segment lost 0 bases, leaving 3 bases of the junction unmatched. This CDR3 comprises 15 residues. This CDR3 reads CASSESGTGNYEQYF. The CDR3 DNA is TGCGCCAGCAGTGAGTCCGGGACAGGGAACTACGAGCAGTACTTC.

Written as DNA, the CDR3 is TGTGCCAGCAGCCAACGACTAGCGGGAGAGTTGCGAGAGACCCAGTACTTC. Translated: CASSQRLAGELRETQYF. The rearrangement joins TRBV13 to TRBJ2-5; TRBD2 agrees at 12 bases. Per germline, CDR1 PRHDT and CDR2 FYEKMQ (reference sequence). V lost 5 bases and J lost 4; bases outside the gene matches: 11. The CDR3 consists of 17 residues.

This clone was counted once. V is TRBV7-9 and J is TRBJ1-3; D gene ambiguous. CDR3 length: 19 residues. Germline CDR1 reads SEHNR; CDR2 reads FQNEAQ (reference sequence). V lost 5 bases, J lost 4 bases, and 27 bases lay in between. CDR3 amino acids: CASSNTQLDGGAYGNTIYF. The CDR3, as DNA: TGTGCCAGCAGCAATACCCAACTGGACGGAGGCGCGTACGGAAACACCATATATTTT. Filled out from reference TRBV7-9 and TRBJ1-3, the complete variable domain reads DTGVSQNPRHKITKRGQNVTFRCDPISEHNRLYWYRQTLGQGPEFLTYFQNEAQLEKSRLLSDRFSAERPKGSFSTLEIQRTEQGDSAMYLCASSNTQLDGGAYGNTIYFGEGSWLTVV.

The J gene is TRBJ2-2, the V gene TRBV5-1; D not certain. The V gene lost 5 bases and the J gene lost 0 bases, with 11 bases spanning the gap. The CDR3 consists of 15 residues. In germline, CDR1 is SGHRS, CDR2 YFSETQ. The CDR3: CASSLFTSNTGELFF. CDR3 bases: TGCGCCAGCAGTTTATTTACATCGAACACCGGGGAGCTGTTTTTT. Supplemented by reference TRBV5-1 and TRBJ2-2, the full variable domain reads KAGVTQTPRYLIKTRGQQVTLSCSPISGHRSVSWYQQTPGQGLQFLFEYFSETQRNKGNFPGRFSGRQFSNSRSEMNVSTLELGDSALYLCASSLFTSNTGELFFGEGSRLTVL.

A few counts support this clone. This sequence joins TRBV11-3 and TRBJ2-7; D might be TRBD2 (6 bases). CDR1 is SGHNT, CDR2 YENEEA, per germline. The V gene lost 1 base and the J gene lost 2 bases, with 12 bases spanning the gap. The CDR3 length is 15 residues. This CDR3 reads CASSLVTRYPYEQYF. CDR3 in DNA: TGTGCCAGCAGCTTAGTGACTAGGTACCCCTACGAGCAGTACTTC.

This sequence joins TRBV7-8 and TRBJ2-3; TRBD2 agrees at 9 bases. The V gene end was trimmed by 5 bases and the J gene end by 4 bases; junction bases not matched to a gene: 4. There are 14 residues in the CDR3. Germline V gene lookup returns CDR1 SGHVS and CDR2 FQNEAQ. CDR3 in DNA: TGTGCCAGCAGCGGTAGCGGGAGAGCAGATACGCAGTATTTT. Its translation: CASSGSGRADTQYF.

V is TRBV11-3 and J is TRBJ1-4; tentative D call: TRBD1 (5 bases). V shed 1 base and J shed 10 bases, with 19 bases lying between them. The CDR3 length is 16 residues. Germline V gene sequence: CDR1 SGHNT, CDR2 YENEEA. The CDR3 DNA reads as TGTGCCAGCAGCTTAGTTGCGGACAATGATGTGAGAAAACTGTTTTTT. Protein product: CASSLVADNDVRKLFF.

J is TRBJ2-2 and V is TRBV6-4; no firm D call. V dropped 2 bases and J dropped 7 bases, with 8 bases sitting between them. The CDR3 totals 13 residues. Germline V CDR1 and CDR2: MRHNA, SNTAGT. The CDR3 sequence: CASSDAENGELFF. CDR3 bases: TGTGCCAGCAGTGACGCAGAAAACGGGGAGCTGTTTTTT.

This chain uses TRBV7-8 with TRBJ1-1; TRBD1 matches 7 bases. After removal of 6 bases from V and 5 bases from J, the junction contained 12 bases not matched to a gene. Germline V gene sequence: CDR1 SGHVS, CDR2 FQNEAQ. The CDR3 covers 15 residues. CDR3 residues: CASSSPGGRVTEAFF. The CDR3 region has the DNA TGTGCCAGCAGTTCCCCAGGGGGGAGAGTGACTGAAGCTTTCTTT.

Concerning this clone: One junction end does not reproduce the germline sequence, and a read error may be involved. Other DNA sequences in the same sample also yield this CDR3. This chain joins TRBV29-1 and TRBJ1-4, with D possibly being TRBD1 (6 bases). CDR1 and CDR2 (germline): SQVTM, ANQGSEA. CDR3 length: 11 amino acids. CDR3 bases: TGCAGCGTTTGGACAGTCGAAAAGCTGTTTTTT. Its translation: CSVWTVEKLFF.

This chain uses TRBV19 with TRBJ2-2; 7 bases align to TRBD1. Germline V CDR1 and CDR2: LNHDA, SQIVND (reference sequence). There are 15 residues in the CDR3. V lost 2 bases, J lost 5 bases, and 5 bases stayed unmatched. The CDR3 loop is CASSIYRGQTGELFF. The CDR3 bases are TGTGCCAGTAGTATATACCGGGGACAGACCGGGGAGCTGTTTTTT.

This clone was observed once. The rearrangement uses TRBV7-3 and TRBJ2-3; 7 bases agree with TRBD2. J gave up 0 bases and V 5 bases, and 5 bases lay outside the gene matches. The CDR3 covers 15 residues. The germline V gene has CDR1 SGHTA and CDR2 FQGTGA. The chain's CDR3 is CASSALGGSTDTQYF. DNA for the CDR3: TGTGCCAGCAGCGCCTTGGGGGGGAGCACAGATACGCAGTATTTT.

V is TRBV13 and J is TRBJ1-6; 8 bases agree with TRBD1. Trimming cost V 5 bases and J 0 bases; bases outside gene matches: 3. Germline V gene data show CDR1 as PRHDT and CDR2 as FYEKMQ (reference sequence). The CDR3 covers 16 residues. The CDR3 region has the DNA TGTGCCAGCAGCCCCAGGGGGCACTCCTATAATTCACCCCTCCACTTT. It encodes CASSPRGHSYNSPLHF.

The chain carries TRBV5-6 and TRBJ1-4; 11 bases match TRBD1. CDR1 SGHDT and CDR2 YYEEEE come from the germline V gene. The CDR3 runs 14 residues. V dropped 4 bases and J dropped 8; count of bases not matched to a gene: 4. The CDR3 protein is CASSGQGAEEKLFF. For the CDR3, the DNA is TGTGCCAGCAGCGGACAGGGGGCTGAGGAAAAACTGTTTTTT.

The chain joins TRBV10-3 to TRBJ1-1, with D perhaps TRBD1 (6 bases). The CDR3 contains 16 residues. Germline values: CDR1 ENHRY, CDR2 SYGVKD. V was trimmed by 0 bases and J by 13 bases, leaving 24 bases between them. DNA for the CDR3: TGTGCCATCAGTGAGTCTAGCTGGACAGACGACAAGAAGGGTTTCTTT. Protein: CAISESSWTDDKKGFF.